Listed below are T cell receptor beta chains from one sample, sequenced in a study of blood T cell repertoires in COVID-19. Sequencing used immunoSEQ multiplex PCR; TCRdb keeps in-frame clones, though not all of them. This sample has more than 120,000 clones, with 84% found just once. Sequenced input: PBMCs or T cells enriched from blood (not recorded which). These receptors originate from a man aged 50 or older in a cohort exposed to, infected with or recovered from COVID-19 (not recorded which). Each CDR3 is given with its conserved first and last residue. Expanded clones are given a class, and other clones once, few, many or no size at all.

v_call: TRBV16; clone_size: -; cdr3_aa: CASSYRVATNEKLFF
v_call: TRBV5-6; clone_size: -; cdr3_aa: CASSLVQQETQYF
v_call: TRBV9; clone_size: once; cdr3_aa: CASSVATGSLYEQYF
v_call: TRBV13; clone_size: -; cdr3_aa: CASSLARGAVFANTGELFF
v_call: TRBV7-2; clone_size: once; cdr3_aa: CASSFPPRTGGEQYF
v_call: TRBV18; clone_size: -; cdr3_aa: CASSPLGQGASDTQYF
v_call: TRBV3-1/TRBV3-2; clone_size: -; cdr3_aa: CASSPGAGNTIYF
v_call: TRBV6-4; clone_size: -; cdr3_aa: CASSDRVRFF
v_call: TRBV7-2; clone_size: -; cdr3_aa: CASSLQGQALEAFF
v_call: TRBV6-5; clone_size: -; cdr3_aa: CASRRAGTGDSPLHF
v_call: TRBV5-4; clone_size: -; cdr3_aa: CASSFSGGLQETQYF
v_call: TRBV7-2; clone_size: -; cdr3_aa: CASSLESGSNQPQHF
v_call: TRBV5-1; clone_size: -; cdr3_aa: CASSSSGGGGETQYF
v_call: TRBV3-1/TRBV3-2; clone_size: -; cdr3_aa: CASSQDGGDVYEQYF
v_call: TRBV13; clone_size: few; cdr3_aa: CASSPRGGARSDTEAFF
v_call: TRBV7-9; clone_size: -; cdr3_aa: CASSWEKNTEAFF
v_call: TRBV28; clone_size: -; cdr3_aa: CASSTNQVGQYF
v_call: TRBV28; clone_size: -; cdr3_aa: CASSLGAWRLNTEAFF
v_call: TRBV6-2/TRBV6-3; clone_size: -; cdr3_aa: CASSYRDRGTGEQFF
v_call: TRBV21-1; clone_size: few; cdr3_aa: CASSKGRVSGGNTIYF
v_call: TRBV3-1/TRBV3-2; clone_size: once; cdr3_aa: CASSQAATQRLNHNEQFF
v_call: TRBV4-1; clone_size: -; cdr3_aa: CASSQGAGGNTGELFF
v_call: TRBV2; clone_size: -; cdr3_aa: CASSGQGMGEQYF
v_call: TRBV5-4; clone_size: -; cdr3_aa: CASSTGLASYEQYF
v_call: TRBV10-3; clone_size: -; cdr3_aa: CAISPGTGSAGELFF
v_call: TRBV19; clone_size: -; cdr3_aa: CASSIRDMIHYGYTF